One sample yielded the 25 T cell receptor beta chains listed below, sequenced in a study of cytomegalovirus exposure and HLA in healthy donors. It was with 60 Vbeta and 13 Jbeta primers that the PCR ran. Data came from immunoSEQ multiplex PCR; TCRdb stores just in-frame clones and leaves some out. The data show over 90,000 clones, with around 66% seen just once and around 3.3% held by the top ten. The sample taken for sequencing was PBMCs. These receptors were obtained from a woman aged 50 to 60 in good health and CMV-seronegative.

The rearrangement uses TRBV7-2 and TRBJ2-1, with 14 bases identical to TRBD2. V was clipped by 6 bases and J by 10 bases; unmatched bases: 8. This CDR3 has 15 residues. Germline-derived CDR1 and CDR2 are SGHTA and FQGNSA. For the CDR3, the DNA is TGTGCCAGCAGAAATAGGGGACTAGCGGGAGCCGAGCAGTTCTTC. Protein product: CASRNRGLAGAEQFF.

The chain employs TRBV29-1 and TRBJ2-1; tentative D call: TRBD2 (6 bases). The germline V gene has CDR1 SQVTM and CDR2 ANQGSEA. The CDR3 is 16 residues long. The ends were cut back, 4 bases at V and 3 bases at J, with 19 bases in the middle. CDR3 DNA: TGCAGCGTTGTTCCCCTAGCGCCCGGATACTACAATGAGCAGTTCTTC. It translates to CSVVPLAPGYYNEQFF.

The rearrangement links TRBV6-6 to TRBJ2-7; tentatively, D is TRBD2 (6 bases). Deletions cut 5 bases from V and 5 bases from J, with 13 bases between. Looked up from germline, CDR1 is MNHNY and CDR2 is SVGAGI (reference sequence). The CDR3 covers 13 residues. CDR3 protein: CASSPSGTHEQYF. Here the CDR3 DNA reads TGTGCCAGCAGTCCATCCGGGACTCACGAGCAGTACTTC.

The rearrangement joins TRBV9 to TRBJ2-3, with 7 bases that match TRBD2. This CDR3 is built from 17 residues. Looked up from germline, CDR1 is SGDLS and CDR2 is YYNGEE. V shed 5 bases, J shed 4 bases, and the junction held 16 bases outside the gene matches. CDR3 protein: CASRAERGSGISDTQYF. CDR3 sequence (DNA): TGTGCCAGCAGAGCCGAGCGCGGGAGCGGGATATCAGATACGCAGTATTTT.

This clone has only one observation. The CDR3 DNA is TGTGCCAGCAGCTTAGAAAGGGGGCTCGCCTACAATGAGCAGTTCTTC. The encoded protein is CASSLERGLAYNEQFF. The chain employs TRBV7-2 and TRBJ2-1; TRBD1 matches 7 bases. CDR3 length: 16 amino acids. V was pared by 1 base and J by 2 bases, with 5 bases of the junction left unmatched. Per germline, CDR1 SGHTA and CDR2 FQGNSA. Drawing the rest from reference TRBV7-2 and TRBJ2-1, the complete variable domain is GAGVSQSPSNKVTEKGKDVELRCDPISGHTALYWYRQSLGQGLEFLIYFQGNSAPDKSGLPSDRFSAERTGGSVSTLTIQRTQQEDSAVYLCASSLERGLAYNEQFFGPGTRLTVL.

This clone was observed a few times. This chain connects TRBV14 to TRBJ2-5, with D unclear. V lost 4 bases and J 5 bases, leaving 8 bases between the germline ends. The CDR3 totals 12 residues. Looked up from germline, CDR1 is SGHDN and CDR2 is FVKESK. The CDR3 nucleotides read TGTGCCAGCAGCCCCACCCGGGAGACCCAGTACTTC. It yields the protein CASSPTRETQYF.

The chain links TRBV7-9 to TRBJ2-3; D perhaps matches TRBD2 (6 bases). This CDR3 is 13 amino acids long. Trimming took off 5 bases at V and 11 bases at J, with 17 bases between the two ends. Germline V gene lookup returns CDR1 SEHNR and CDR2 FQNEAQ (reference sequence). The CDR3 region is CASSPDGLAEQYF. DNA for the CDR3: TGTGCCAGCAGCCCCGACGGTTTAGCGGAGCAGTATTTT.

The chain couples TRBV30 to TRBJ2-7; 10 bases are shared with TRBD1. CDR1 GTSNPN and CDR2 SVGIG come from the germline V gene (reference sequence). The length of the CDR3 is 12 residues. J was trimmed by 4 bases and V by 8 bases; bases with no gene match: 5. The DNA for the CDR3 is TGTGCCGGGGGACAGGGGAATTACGAGCAGTACTTC. This sequence encodes CAGGQGNYEQYF.

This clone was recorded once. This chain connects TRBV7-6 to TRBJ1-2, with D possibly TRBD1 on 6 matching bases. Trimming removed 4 bases at V and 6 bases at J, with 18 bases between. The CDR3 extends over 15 amino acids. Germline CDR1 SGHVS, CDR2 FNYEAQ. In nucleotides, the CDR3 is TGTGCCAGCAGCTCTGGGACATGGGAGGGGGATGGCTACACCTTC. Protein: CASSSGTWEGDGYTF. Using reference TRBV7-6 and TRBJ1-2 for the parts outside the CDR3, the full variable domain is GAGVSQSPRYKVTKRGQDVALRCDPISGHVSLYWYRQALGQGPEFLTYFNYEAQQDKSGLPNDRFSAERPEGSISTLTIQRTEQRDSAMYRCASSSGTWEGDGYTFGSGTRLTVV.

The chain combines TRBV5-1 with TRBJ1-1; D possibly corresponds to TRBD1 (5 bases). Per the germline V gene, CDR1 is SGHRS and CDR2 is YFSETQ. The CDR3 covers 14 residues. The V and J ends lost 0 bases and 0 bases respectively, with 6 bases between them. For the CDR3, the DNA is TGCGCCAGCAGCTTGGAGACAGTGAACACTGAAGCTTTCTTT. Residues: CASSLETVNTEAFF. Filled out from reference TRBV5-1 and TRBJ1-1, the complete variable domain reads KAGVTQTPRYLIKTRGQQVTLSCSPISGHRSVSWYQQTPGQGLQFLFEYFSETQRNKGNFPGRFSGRQFSNSRSEMNVSTLELGDSALYLCASSLETVNTEAFFGQGTRLTVV.

The chain has TRBV7-6 and TRBJ2-2, with TRBD2 matching over 8 bases. V dropped 4 bases and J dropped 3; count of bases not matched to a gene: 13. Germline lookup yields CDR1 SGHVS and CDR2 FNYEAQ. This CDR3 region has 18 residues. CDR3 sequence (DNA): TGTGCCAGCAGCTACCATATTTCCAGCGGGAGCTACACCGGGGAGCTGTTTTTT. This gives the protein CASSYHISSGSYTGELFF.

This clone was recorded at least ten times. The chain is built from TRBV5-4 and TRBJ2-1; a possible D gene is TRBD2 (5 bases). V shed 2 bases and J shed 8 bases, with 11 bases lying between them. Germline V gene sequence: CDR1 SGHNT, CDR2 YYREEE (reference sequence). This CDR3 contains 13 residues. The CDR3 nucleotides read TGTGCCAGCAGCTTTGACTACGGCGATGAGCAGTTCTTC. Encoded protein: CASSFDYGDEQFF.

This rearrangement joins TRBV19 to TRBJ1-1; 8 bases agree with TRBD1. The CDR3 consists of 14 residues. CDR1 and CDR2 from the germline V gene are LNHDA and SQIVND (reference sequence). Unmatched junction bases numbered 6, after V lost 6 bases and J lost 3 bases. The CDR3: CASRMDRAHTEAFF. CDR3 sequence (DNA): TGTGCCAGTAGGATGGACAGGGCTCACACTGAAGCTTTCTTT.

This rearrangement joins TRBV28 to TRBJ1-4; 8 positions agree with TRBD1. The germline gives CDR1 MDHEN, CDR2 SYDVKM. The CDR3 sequence is 15 residues long. J gave up 7 bases and V 6 bases, and 10 bases lay outside the gene matches. As DNA, the CDR3 is TGTGCCAGCAGCCCCATCCAGGGGGCGGGTGAAAAACTGTTTTTT. Translating gives CASSPIQGAGEKLFF.

The chain links TRBV25-1 to TRBJ1-2; D perhaps matches TRBD1 (5 bases). Trimming took 4 bases from V and 7 from J, leaving 10 bases between them. Germline V gene lookup returns CDR1 MGHDK and CDR2 SYGVNS. The CDR3 runs to 12 residues. The CDR3 is CASSVSGLGYTF. CDR3 nucleotides: TGTGCCAGCAGTGTGTCAGGGCTTGGCTACACCTTC.

This clone was picked up a small number of times. This rearrangement joins TRBV6-5 to TRBJ1-6, with D unresolved. The CDR3 is made up of 12 amino acids. Germline CDR1 MNHEY, CDR2 SVGAGI. Between the trimmed V and J ends, which lost 5 bases and 7 bases, there was a span of 6 bases. CDR3 sequence: CASSPGNSPLHF. As DNA, the CDR3 is TGTGCCAGCAGTCCAGGAAATTCACCCCTCCACTTT.

The sample holds a few counts of this clone. V usage is TRBV7-2 and J usage is TRBJ2-7, with 8 bases fitting TRBD1. The CDR3 is 15 amino acids. CDR1 SGHTA and CDR2 FQGNSA come from the germline V gene. V shed 1 base and J 4 bases; nucleotides not matched to a gene: 6. Here the CDR3 DNA reads TGTGCCAGCAGCTTAGGATCAGGGGGCAAATACGAGCAGTACTTC. Protein product: CASSLGSGGKYEQYF.

The gene calls are TRBV27 and TRBJ1-6; D not certain. The CDR3 contains 13 residues. CDR1 MNHEY and CDR2 SMNVEV come from the germline V gene (reference sequence). V lost 8 bases and J 4 bases, leaving 9 bases between the germline ends. Here the CDR3 DNA reads TGTGCCAGCGGCAGGCGTTATAATTCACCCCTCCACTTT. Protein sequence: CASGRRYNSPLHF.

This clone was counted between two and nine times. The chain is built from TRBV28 and TRBJ1-5, with 8 bases fitting TRBD1. The ends lost 5 bases at V and 7 bases at J; junction bases unmatched: 10. There are 15 residues in the CDR3. The germline CDR1 and CDR2 sequences are MDHEN and SYDVKM. DNA for the CDR3: TGTGCCAGCAGTACTACACGGACAGGGCACCAGCCCCAGCATTTT. Its translation is CASSTTRTGHQPQHF.

A few counts support this clone. This sequence joins TRBV10-3 and TRBJ2-3; 9 positions agree with TRBD1. From germline, CDR1 is ENHRY and CDR2 SYGVKD. The ends lost 4 bases at V and 4 bases at J; junction bases unmatched: 9. This CDR3 contains 16 residues. The CDR3 here is CAISGAGQGAADTQYF. Here the CDR3 DNA reads TGTGCCATCAGTGGAGCGGGACAGGGCGCCGCAGATACGCAGTATTTT.

The V and J genes are TRBV5-4 and TRBJ2-7, with D perhaps matching TRBD1 (5 bases). Per the germline V gene, CDR1 is SGHNT and CDR2 is YYREEE (reference sequence). Deletions cut 2 bases from V and 5 bases from J, with 17 bases between. The CDR3 loop spans 15 amino acids. CDR3 in amino acids: CASSLLTDSFHEQYF. Here the CDR3 DNA reads TGTGCCAGCAGCTTACTGACAGACTCCTTCCACGAGCAGTACTTC. Full variable domain (rest looked up from reference TRBV5-4 and TRBJ2-7): ETGVTQSPTHLIKTRGQQVTLRCSSQSGHNTVSWYQQALGQGPQFIFQYYREEENGRGNFPPRFSGLQFPNYSSELNVNALELDDSALYLCASSLLTDSFHEQYFGPGTRLTVT.

This chain links TRBV7-2 with TRBJ2-2; the match to TRBD1 covers 8 bases. In germline, CDR1 is SGHTA, CDR2 FQGNSA. CDR3 size: 15 residues. Germline trimming cut 5 bases from V and 4 bases from J; bases unmatched to any gene: 6. CDR3 protein: CASSNQGAGTGELFF. CDR3 DNA: TGTGCCAGCAGCAATCAGGGGGCGGGCACCGGGGAGCTGTTTTTT.

The chain has TRBV10-3 and TRBJ2-3; 10 bases match TRBD2. V lost 4 bases, J lost 4 bases, and 5 bases stayed unmatched. Germline CDR1 is ENHRY and CDR2 is SYGVKD. The CDR3 consists of 15 residues. CDR3 region: CAISGGLAVADTQYF. In DNA, the CDR3 is TGTGCCATCAGTGGAGGACTAGCGGTAGCAGATACGCAGTATTTT.

This chain links TRBV5-1 with TRBJ2-3, with a tentative D call TRBD1 (6 bases). Germline assignment: CDR1 SGHRS and CDR2 YFSETQ. Deletions cut 4 bases from V and 5 bases from J, with 17 bases between. The CDR3 is made up of 15 amino acids. CDR3 protein: CASSMGAGFGDTQYF. In DNA form, the CDR3 reads TGCGCCAGCAGCATGGGGGCAGGGTTTGGAGATACGCAGTATTTT.

The gene calls are TRBV5-1 and TRBJ2-4; 9 nucleotides match TRBD1. CDR3 length: 15 amino acids. V shed 4 bases, J shed 8 bases, and the junction held 10 bases outside the gene matches. Germline V gene lookup returns CDR1 SGHRS and CDR2 YFSETQ. The CDR3 region is CASSLTYRGLDIQYF. The CDR3 DNA follows: TGCGCCAGCAGCCTAACCTACAGGGGGCTGGACATTCAGTACTTC.